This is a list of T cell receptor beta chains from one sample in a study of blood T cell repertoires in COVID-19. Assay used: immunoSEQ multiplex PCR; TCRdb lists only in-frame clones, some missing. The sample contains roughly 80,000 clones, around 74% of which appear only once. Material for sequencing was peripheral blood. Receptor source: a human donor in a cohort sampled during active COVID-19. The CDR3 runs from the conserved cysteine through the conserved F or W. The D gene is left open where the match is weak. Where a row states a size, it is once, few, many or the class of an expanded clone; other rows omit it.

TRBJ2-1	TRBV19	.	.	CASSLSSGEQFF	TGTGCCAGTAGTCTCAGTTCGGGGGAGCAGTTCTTC
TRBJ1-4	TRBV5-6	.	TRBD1	CASSEGGTGMTNEKLFF	TGTGCCAGCAGTGAGGGAGGGACAGGGATGACTAATGAAAAACTGTTTTTT
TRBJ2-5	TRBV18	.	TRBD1	CASSSGQGAGQETQYF	TGTGCCAGCTCATCTGGACAGGGGGCGGGGCAAGAGACCCAGTACTTC
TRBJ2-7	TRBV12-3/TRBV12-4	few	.	CASSFPGTYEQYF	TGTGCCAGCAGTTTCCCAGGGACCTACGAGCAGTACTTC
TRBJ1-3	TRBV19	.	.	CASSPRGGNTIYF	TGTGCCAGTAGTCCGCGCGGGGGAAACACCATATATTTT
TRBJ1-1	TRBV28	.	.	CASSPPILPLNTEAFF	TGTGCCAGCAGTCCCCCCATACTCCCCTTGAACACTGAAGCTTTCTTT
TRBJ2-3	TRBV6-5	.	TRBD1	CASRMLDRDTQYF	TGTGCCAGCAGGATGCTGGACAGGGATACGCAGTATTTT
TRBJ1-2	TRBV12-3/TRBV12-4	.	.	CASRDRSYGYTF	TGTGCCAGCAGAGACAGGTCCTATGGCTACACCTTC
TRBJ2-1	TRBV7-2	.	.	CASSLREDWGEQFF	TGTGCCAGCAGCTTAAGGGAGGACTGGGGAGAGCAGTTCTTC
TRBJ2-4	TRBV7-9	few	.	CASSLMGPIPGIQYF	TGTGCCAGCAGCTTGATGGGTCCCATACCGGGGATTCAGTACTTC
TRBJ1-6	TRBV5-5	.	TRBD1	CASSFNRGRWDYNSPLHF	TGTGCCAGCAGCTTCAACAGGGGGCGCTGGGACTATAATTCACCCCTCCACTTT
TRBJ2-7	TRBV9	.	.	CASSEDSVSYEQYF	TGTGCCAGCAGTGAAGACAGCGTCTCCTACGAGCAGTACTTC
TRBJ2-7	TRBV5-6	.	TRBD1	CASSTYRGPSYEQYF	TGTGCCAGCAGCACTTACAGGGGACCCTCCTACGAGCAGTACTTC
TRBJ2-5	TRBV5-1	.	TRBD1	CASSRRGQQETQYF	TGCGCCAGCAGCCGCCGGGGACAGCAAGAGACCCAGTACTTC
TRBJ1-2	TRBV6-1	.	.	CASSEVQGGGNYGYTF	TGTGCCAGCAGTGAAGTACAGGGCGGGGGAAATTATGGCTACACCTTC
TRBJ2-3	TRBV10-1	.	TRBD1	CASSLAGTGGDTQYF	TGCGCCAGCAGCTTGGCCGGGACAGGCGGGGATACGCAGTATTTT
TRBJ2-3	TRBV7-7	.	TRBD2	CASSSSGARTDTQYF	TGTGCCAGCAGCTCTAGCGGGGCCCGCACAGATACGCAGTATTTT
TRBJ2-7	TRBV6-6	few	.	CASSPQGGSYEQYF	TGTGCCAGCAGCCCTCAGGGAGGAAGCTACGAGCAGTACTTC
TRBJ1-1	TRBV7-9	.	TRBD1	CASSRDSFVTEAFF	TGTGCCAGCAGCAGGGACAGTTTCGTCACTGAAGCTTTCTTT
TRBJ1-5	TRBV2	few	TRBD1	CASSDPQGADNQPQHF	TGTGCCAGCAGTGATCCACAGGGGGCGGACAATCAGCCCCAGCATTTT
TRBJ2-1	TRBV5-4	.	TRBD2	CASSLDGGAFEQFF	TGTGCCAGCAGCTTGGACGGGGGGGCCTTTGAGCAGTTCTTC
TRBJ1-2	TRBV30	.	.	CAWISKSYGYTF	TGTGCCTGGATATCTAAGAGCTATGGCTACACCTTC
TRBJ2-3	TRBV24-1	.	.	CATSDLGTFKQYF	TGTGCCACCAGTGATTTGGGGACTTTTAAGCAGTATTTT
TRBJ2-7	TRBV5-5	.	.	CASSSGGTAPYEQYF	TGTGCCAGCAGCTCGGGAGGGACAGCGCCCTACGAGCAGTACTTC
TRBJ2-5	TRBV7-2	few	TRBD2	CASEVGGNLQETQYF	TGTGCGAGCGAGGTGGGGGGGAACCTGCAAGAGACCCAGTACTTC
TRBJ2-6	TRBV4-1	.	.	CASSRGPTLGANVLTF	TGCGCCAGCAGCCGGGGCCCTACCCTTGGGGCCAACGTCCTGACTTTC
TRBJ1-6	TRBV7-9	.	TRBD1	CASSATGDNSPLHF	TGTGCCAGCAGCGCGACAGGGGATAATTCACCCCTCCACTTT
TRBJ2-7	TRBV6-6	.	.	CASSLLGNYEQYF	TGTGCCAGCAGTCTCCTAGGAAACTACGAGCAGTACTTC
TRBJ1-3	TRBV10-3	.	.	CAIVSSGNTIYF	TGTGCCATCGTATCTTCTGGAAACACCATATATTTT
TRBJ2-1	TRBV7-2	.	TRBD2	CASSFSGGDYNEQFF	TGTGCCAGCAGCTTCAGCGGGGGGGATTACAATGAGCAGTTCTTC
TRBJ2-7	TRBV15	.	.	CATSRGGPSYEQYF	TGTGCCACCAGCAGAGGGGGGCCCTCCTACGAGCAGTACTTC
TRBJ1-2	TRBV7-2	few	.	CASSLSGSPFYGYTF	TGTGCCAGCAGCTTGAGCGGCAGCCCCTTCTATGGCTACACCTTC
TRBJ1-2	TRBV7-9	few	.	CASKQEGDYGYTF	TGTGCCAGCAAACAAGAGGGTGACTATGGCTACACCTTC
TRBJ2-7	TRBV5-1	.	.	CASSSHHEQYF	TGCGCCAGCAGCTCCCATCACGAGCAGTACTTC
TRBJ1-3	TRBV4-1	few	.	CASSQARGDLGGNTIYF	TGCGCCAGCAGCCAGGCCCGGGGGGACCTCGGTGGAAACACCATATATTTT
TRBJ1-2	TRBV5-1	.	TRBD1	CASSLTQGAAGYTF	TGCGCCAGCAGCTTGACGCAGGGGGCAGCTGGCTACACCTTC
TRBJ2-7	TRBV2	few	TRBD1	CASSSLDRAISYEQYF	TGTGCCAGCAGTAGCCTCGACAGGGCTATCTCCTACGAGCAGTACTTC
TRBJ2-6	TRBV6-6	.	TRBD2	CASSRQLAGGLGANVLTF	TGTGCCAGCAGTCGACAACTAGCGGGGGGGCTCGGGGCCAACGTCCTGACTTTC
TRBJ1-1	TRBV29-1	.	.	CSVDAGQPNTEAFF	TGCAGCGTTGACGCGGGCCAGCCAAACACTGAAGCTTTCTTT
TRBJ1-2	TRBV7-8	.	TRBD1	CASSLGGQGGYGYTF	TGTGCCAGCAGCTTAGGTGGACAGGGTGGCTATGGCTACACCTTC
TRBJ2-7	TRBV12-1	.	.	CASSFVESSALGNAYEQYF	TGTGCCAGCAGCTTTGTTGAGTCTAGCGCCCTTGGCAACGCCTACGAGCAGTACTTC
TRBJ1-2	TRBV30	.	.	CAWKVPGLKIYGYTF	TGTGCCTGGAAAGTACCGGGATTAAAAATCTATGGCTACACCTTC
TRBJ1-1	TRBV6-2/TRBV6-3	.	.	CASSLQSNTEAFF	TGTGCCAGCAGTTTACAGTCGAACACTGAAGCTTTCTTT
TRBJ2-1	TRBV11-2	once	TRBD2	CASSPPSGGRLGQFF	TGTGCCAGCAGCCCCCCTAGCGGGGGGAGACTCGGGCAGTTCTTC
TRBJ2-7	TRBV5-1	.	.	CASTAVPSSYEQYF	TGCGCCTCTACGGCGGTCCCCAGCTCCTACGAGCAGTACTTC
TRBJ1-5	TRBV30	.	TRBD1	CAWSSVGQEHQPQHF	TGTGCCTGGAGTTCTGTGGGACAGGAGCATCAGCCCCAGCATTTT
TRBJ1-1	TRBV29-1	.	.	CSVEFAEAFF	TGCAGCGTTGAATTCGCTGAAGCTTTCTTT
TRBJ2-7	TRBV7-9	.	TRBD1	CASSLKGTGQGEQYF	TGTGCCAGCAGCTTAAAAGGGACAGGGCAGGGCGAGCAGTACTTC
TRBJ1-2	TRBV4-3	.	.	CASSPRRGNYGYTF	TGCGCCAGCAGCCCCCGCCGGGGGAACTATGGCTACACCTTC
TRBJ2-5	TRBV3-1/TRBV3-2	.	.	CASSQWQMYQETQYF	TGTGCCAGCAGCCAATGGCAGATGTACCAAGAGACCCAGTACTTC
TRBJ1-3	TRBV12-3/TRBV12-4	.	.	CASRVAGNTIYF	TGTGCCAGCCGGGTGGCTGGAAACACCATATATTTT
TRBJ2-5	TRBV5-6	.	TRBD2	CASSLDRGGETQYF	TGTGCCAGCAGCCTGGACCGCGGGGGGGAGACCCAGTACTTC
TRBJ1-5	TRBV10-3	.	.	CAISQGGNQPQHF	TGTGCCATCAGTCAGGGTGGCAATCAGCCCCAGCATTTT